This TCR beta chain was recorded in a study of spatial heterogeneity in lung cancer. This clonotype showed up many times. Using its own MiXCR run on the 5' RACE reads, TCRdb lists one record per CDR3 protein. Here the sample spans approximately 81,000 distinct CDR3 sequences, around 12% being singletons. This sample's time point: sample taken at primary tumor resection. Unsorted whole RNA from tumor, nontumor lung or frozen PBMC underwent sequencing. This TCR was recovered from a male donor with early-stage non-small cell lung cancer. The sequences come from PBMCs, collected at surgery.

CDR3 region: CSAEDTEAFF. The CDR3 coding sequence is TGCAGCGCAGAAGACACTGAAGCTTTCTTT. The chain joins TRBV29-1 to TRBJ1-1; D is ambiguous. Germline V gives CDR1 SQVTM, CDR2 ANQGSEA. The CDR3 contains 10 residues. Trimming removed 7 bases from V and 3 bases from J, with 6 bases in between.